This T cell receptor beta chain was observed in a study of identical twins. Study outcomes and limitations: High-abundance cord blood beta clonotypes had fewer insertions; memory repertoires showed none. Out-of-frame TCR alpha sharing in monozygotic twins exceeded recombination model predictions.

TCRdb independently ran MiXCR on the 5' RACE reads; one entry per CDR3 protein. The sample has roughly 770,000 distinct CDR3 sequences; 18% are singletons. This clonotype was seen at least ten times. Its specificity is unknown. V was clipped by 4 bases and J by 1 base, with 4 bases between them. The germline CDR1 and CDR2 sequences are SQVTM and ANQGSEA. The CDR3 consists of 11 residues. The same sample was also used in a study of T cells expressing NK-cell markers. That paper notes: CD8+ T cells in a handful of donors included dominant NKG2C+ clonotypes at 1.0-7.0%. Topping the CD3+CD56-NKG2C+ fraction as well were these clonotypes, in several donors.

Material for sequencing was PBMCs. This receptor was taken from a woman aged 18-29 years in good health. The V and J genes are TRBV29-1 and TRBJ1-1, with D unresolved. The CDR3: CSVAENTEAFF. The DNA for the CDR3 is TGCAGCGTTGCAGAGAACACTGAAGCTTTCTTT.